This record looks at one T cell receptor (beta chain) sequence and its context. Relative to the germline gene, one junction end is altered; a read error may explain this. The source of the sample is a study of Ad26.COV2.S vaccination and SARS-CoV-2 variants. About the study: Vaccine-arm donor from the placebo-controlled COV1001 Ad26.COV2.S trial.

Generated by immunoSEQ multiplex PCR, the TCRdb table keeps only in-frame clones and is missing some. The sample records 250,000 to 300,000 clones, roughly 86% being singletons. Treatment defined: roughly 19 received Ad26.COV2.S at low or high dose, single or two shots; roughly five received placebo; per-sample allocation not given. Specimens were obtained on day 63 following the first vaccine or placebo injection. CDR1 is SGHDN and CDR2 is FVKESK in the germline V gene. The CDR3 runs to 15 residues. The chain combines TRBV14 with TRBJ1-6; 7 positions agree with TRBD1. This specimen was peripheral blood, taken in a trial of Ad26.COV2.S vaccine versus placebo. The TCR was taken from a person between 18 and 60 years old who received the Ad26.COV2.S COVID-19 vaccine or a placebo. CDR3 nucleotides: TGTGCCAGCAACCAAGGGGACAGTTCCAATTCACCCCTCCACTTT. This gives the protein CASNQGDSSNSPLHF.